Sequencing of this T cell receptor beta chain was carried out in a study of identical twins (dated by TCRdb to 2016 to 2017). Background on the whole study: To test whether fetal clonotypes persist, the study used deep sequencing on TCR alpha and beta repertoires from monozygotic twins, unrelated adults of various ages, and cord blood. Replicate twin experiments were performed at different times using different library preparation protocols to rule out contamination. General findings and caveats noted by the study authors: Fewer insertions were carried by abundant cord blood beta clonotypes, a similar but weaker trend appeared in young adult naive repertoires, and no such trend appeared in memory repertoires. Excess twin sharing in beta out-of-frame sequences was weaker because fewer shared sequences lowered the signal-to-noise ratio. Because the same donors could not be followed over many years, the conclusions relied on cross-sectional statistical analysis. Recombination models systematically underestimated out-of-frame TCR alpha sharing in monozygotic twins but agreed with sharing between unrelated individuals. Compared with coincidental sharing between unrelated individuals, out-of-frame TCR alpha sequences shared between twins had an excess of sequences with low generation probability. Invariant T cells such as MAIT and iNKT could partly confound zero-insertion analyses, though diverse VJ usage argued against this for most clonotypes.

This clonotype was observed a handful of times. Its antigen target is currently unknown. One base away there is no much larger clone; base qualities are not given. V lost 4 bases and J lost 6 bases; the stretch between them is 22 bases long. Reading from cysteine to phenylalanine, the CDR3 counts 17 amino acids. Only the CDR3 DNA is retained, 51 bases long and in frame from the first base. CDR1 and CDR2 are drawn from the germline V gene: LGHNA, YNFKEQ. Receptor amplification or capture employed 5' RACE. Sequencer: Illumina HiSeq 2000. Template switching added a universal primer binding site, and the final cDNA carried a unique molecular identifier that allowed TCR cDNA molecules to be counted accurately. Specific primers in the conserved constant-segment region were used to synthesize first-strand cDNA for the TCR alpha and beta chains. To control for contamination, every cDNA library was double barcoded, receiving both a SMART-Mk sample barcode and Illumina barcodes. TruSeq adapter sequences and Illumina sample barcodes were added in two successive PCR steps. TCR alpha and beta cDNA libraries were sequenced on the Illumina HiSeq platform with custom primers. From the authors' description of their analysis: MiGEC processed the raw reads to extract unique molecular identifiers, while MiXCR was used to determine the CDR3 positions. Recombination models were inferred per individual with the repgenHMM and IGoR tools using an EM algorithm. The analysis of shared clonotypes was done with the tcR package in R, with sharing normalized by the product of cloneset sizes. Out-of-frame nonproductive sequences were analyzed to study raw recombination free of thymic and clonal selection effects. Using fastp trimming at Q25 and MiXCR clonotype assembly, TCRdb reanalyzed the public sequencing data and kept in-frame beta chains. Identical CDR3 proteins give one entry, which carries the most common genes and DNA. TCRdb, rather than the study authors, made the V and J calls. Present in this sample are 240,000 or so distinct CDR3 sequences, roughly 13% of which were seen just once. The top ten clones comprise under 4.5% of the sample.

Only healthy Caucasian donors were included. Three pairs of female monozygotic twins, all aged roughly 18 to 30 years, were included in the twin cohort. Using Miltenyi CD45RO+ enrichment and human naive T-cell isolation kits, memory (CD45RO+) and naive T cells were isolated from PBMC. The same specimen was also included in a second study, on yellow fever vaccine responses in identical twins. According to the second study: According to the authors, the vaccine-induced T cell response in identical twins seemed to be partly convergent and partly specific to each individual. In the study, vaccine-responding T cell clones were precisely tracked in identical twins.

The chain is made from TRBV4-2 and TRBJ2-4, with TRBD1 perhaps the D gene, on 6 matching bases. This TCR came from a woman younger than 35 in good health. Material: memory (CD45RO+) T cells sorted from blood. The sample's cell subset or site label, decoded: CD45RO+ enriched T cells. The nucleotide sequence reads as follows: TGTGCCAGCAGCCCCACAGAACAGGGAGCGCGCACAAACATTCAGTACTTC. Its protein product is CASSPTEQGARTNIQYF.